This is a list of T cell receptor beta chains from one sample in a study of control samples from healthy donors and cancer patients. Method: immunoSEQ multiplex PCR; TCRdb's copy keeps in-frame clones and lacks some. This table holds about 69,000 clones, about four fifths found once. Sequenced sample: PBMCs. These TCRs come from a woman aged 50 to 60 with lung cancer. Each CDR3 is given with its conserved first and last residue. Fields, in order: clone size, V gene, CDR3 length, J gene, CDR3 protein. The listing skips clone size in some rows; elsewhere it reads once, few, many or a size class.

NA	TRBV4-3	13	TRBJ2-5	CASSQDIVETQYF
NA	TRBV7-3	15	TRBJ2-1	CASSATSGEYNEQFF
NA	TRBV4-3	17	TRBJ2-1	CASSRRLAGSSYNEQFF
few	TRBV30	13	TRBJ1-2	CAWSVDDWDGYTF
NA	TRBV5-1	14	TRBJ2-1	CASSLPSSYNEQFF
NA	TRBV6-5	15	TRBJ2-2	CASSPDRGGGGELFF
once	TRBV4-3	16	TRBJ1-5	CASSQDGENSNQPQHF
NA	TRBV11-2	16	TRBJ1-2	CASSLTRGGYGNGYTF
once	TRBV2	14	TRBJ1-4	CASKRDTTNEKLFF
NA	TRBV12-5	13	TRBJ1-1	CASGPGTHTEAFF
NA	TRBV9	15	TRBJ1-3	CASSGDRTDRNTIYF
NA	TRBV19	14	TRBJ1-5	CASDRSGSNQPQHF
NA	TRBV5-1	15	TRBJ1-3	CASSLDSISGNTIYF
NA	TRBV5-6	13	TRBJ2-1	CASSFRGPKEQFF
NA	TRBV2	13	TRBJ1-1	CASSVGENTEAFF
NA	TRBV29-1	13	TRBJ1-1	CSVDQGRGTEAFF
NA	TRBV6-5	13	TRBJ1-4	CASRRWGNEKLFF
NA	TRBV7-2	13	TRBJ1-1	CASSPGTGARAFF
NA	TRBV6-2/TRBV6-3	17	TRBJ2-3	CASSPLGNRGNTDTQYF
NA	TRBV2	15	TRBJ1-1	CASSEEYISNTEAFF
NA	TRBV19	15	TRBJ2-7	CASSANRRYPYEQYF
few	TRBV19	11	TRBJ1-2	CASRVGVGYTF
NA	TRBV20-1	11	TRBJ2-1	CSANKFNEQFF
NA	TRBV27	12	TRBJ2-3	CASTGHSDTQYF
once	TRBV6-6	14	TRBJ2-7	CASSQGGTGYEQYF
NA	TRBV20-1	11	TRBJ2-2	CSASPTGELFF
NA	TRBV15	15	TRBJ1-5	CATSRTREGNQPQHF
NA	TRBV30	13	TRBJ1-5	CAWSTGTNQPQHF
NA	TRBV6-5	15	TRBJ1-6	CASSLTGEGASPLHF
NA	TRBV5-5	14	TRBJ1-2	CASSLSSFNYGYTF
NA	TRBV12-3/TRBV12-4	13	TRBJ2-7	CASTGTHTYEQYF
NA	TRBV5-5	16	TRBJ1-1	CASSQLSGTGNTEAFF
NA	TRBV10-3	14	TRBJ1-5	CAISEGLSGQPQHF
few	TRBV2	13	TRBJ1-1	CASSETGVTEAFF
NA	TRBV7-9	14	TRBJ2-7	CASSTGGGLDEQYF
NA	TRBV12-3/TRBV12-4	13	TRBJ1-1	CASSLGYGQETFF
NA	TRBV5-1	18	TRBJ2-6	CASSKGQDFYSGANVPTF
NA	TRBV6-5	13	TRBJ1-2	CASSRRHPYGYTF
NA	TRBV18	15	TRBJ2-5	CASSPGQKFEETQYF
NA	TRBV24-1	15	TRBJ2-7	CATSDAGTGGYEQYF
NA	TRBV23-1	15	TRBJ1-5	CASSQPWLKNQPQHF
NA	TRBV11-3	15	TRBJ2-7	CASSLEQGSSYEQYF
NA	TRBV5-1	14	TRBJ1-4	CASRPGSGNEKLFF
NA	TRBV27	13	TRBJ1-4	CASRTSFNEKLFF
NA	TRBV4-1	17	TRBJ1-5	CASSPKAGGGSNQPQHF
few	TRBV9	15	TRBJ1-2	CASSVEAAEAYGYTF
once	TRBV29-1	14	TRBJ1-2	CSVAPETLKKGYTF
NA	TRBV6-2/TRBV6-3	14	TRBJ1-2	CASSRGPPYDGYTF
NA	TRBV9	13	TRBJ1-1	CASSVAVNTEAFF
NA	TRBV2	14	TRBJ1-4	CASSEPGLEEKLFF